This TCR beta chain stems from a study of tumor-infiltrating lymphocytes in localized non-small cell lung cancer. Trimming stripped 9 bases from V and 1 base from J, with 7 bases between. The CDR3 contains 11 residues. CDR1 and CDR2 from the germline V gene are SGHNT and YYREEE (reference sequence). In its sample, this clone was seen a few times. Produced via immunoSEQ multiplex PCR; TCRdb's table is partial and in-frame only. The sample lists around 9,000 clones, 70% to 80% occurring once. The sequencing input was uninvolved lung tissue not adjacent to the tumor. This sequence originates from a human donor with non-small cell lung cancer. The genes are TRBV5-4 and TRBJ1-1; the D is unclear. CDR3 region: CAIIENTEAFF. CDR3 DNA sequence: TGTGCCATAATAGAGAACACTGAAGCTTTCTTT.